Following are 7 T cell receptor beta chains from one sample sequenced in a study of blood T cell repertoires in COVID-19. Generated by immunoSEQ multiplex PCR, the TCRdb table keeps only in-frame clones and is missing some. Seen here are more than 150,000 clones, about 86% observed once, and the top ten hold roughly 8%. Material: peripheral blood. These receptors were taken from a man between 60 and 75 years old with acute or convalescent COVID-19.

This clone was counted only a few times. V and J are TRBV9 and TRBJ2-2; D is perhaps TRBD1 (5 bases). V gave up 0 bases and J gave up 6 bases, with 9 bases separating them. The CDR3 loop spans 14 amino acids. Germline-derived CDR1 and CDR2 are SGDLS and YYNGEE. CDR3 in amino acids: CASSVVGRAGELFF. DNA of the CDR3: TGTGCCAGCAGCGTAGTGGGGCGTGCCGGGGAGCTGTTTTTT.

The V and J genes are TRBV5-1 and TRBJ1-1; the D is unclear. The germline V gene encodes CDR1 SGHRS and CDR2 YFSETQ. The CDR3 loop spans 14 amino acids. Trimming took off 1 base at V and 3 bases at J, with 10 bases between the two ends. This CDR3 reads CASSLSNTHTEAFF. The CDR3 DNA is TGCGCCAGCAGCTTGAGTAACACGCACACTGAAGCTTTCTTT. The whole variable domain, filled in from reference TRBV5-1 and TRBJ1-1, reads KAGVTQTPRYLIKTRGQQVTLSCSPISGHRSVSWYQQTPGQGLQFLFEYFSETQRNKGNFPGRFSGRQFSNSRSEMNVSTLELGDSALYLCASSLSNTHTEAFFGQGTRLTVV.

CDR3 DNA: TGTGCCAGCAGTTACGAGGGAACCTATGGCTACACCTTC. Translation gives CASSYEGTYGYTF. V gene TRBV6-5 combines with J gene TRBJ1-2, with D unclear. This CDR3 has 13 amino acids. V was shortened by 2 bases and J by 4 bases, with 8 bases between the two germline ends. The V gene's germline CDR1 is MNHEY and CDR2 SVGAGI.

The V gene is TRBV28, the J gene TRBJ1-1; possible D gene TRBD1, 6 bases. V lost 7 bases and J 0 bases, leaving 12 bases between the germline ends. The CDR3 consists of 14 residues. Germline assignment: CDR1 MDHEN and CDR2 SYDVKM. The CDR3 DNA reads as TGTGCCAGCAAAACAGGGACCTTGAACACTGAAGCTTTCTTT. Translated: CASKTGTLNTEAFF.

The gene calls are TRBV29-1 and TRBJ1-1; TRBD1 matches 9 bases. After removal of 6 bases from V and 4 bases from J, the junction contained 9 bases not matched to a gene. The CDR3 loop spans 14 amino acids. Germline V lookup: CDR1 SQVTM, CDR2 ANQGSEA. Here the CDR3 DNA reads TGCAGCGTCCGGACAGGGGTCTGGGGCACTGAAGCTTTCTTT. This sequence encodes CSVRTGVWGTEAFF.

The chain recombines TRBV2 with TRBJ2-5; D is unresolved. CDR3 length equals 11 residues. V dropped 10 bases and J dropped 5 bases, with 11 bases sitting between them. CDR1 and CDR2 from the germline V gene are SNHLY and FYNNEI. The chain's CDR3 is CATAGGETQYF. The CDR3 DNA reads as TGTGCCACCGCAGGTGGGGAGACCCAGTACTTC.

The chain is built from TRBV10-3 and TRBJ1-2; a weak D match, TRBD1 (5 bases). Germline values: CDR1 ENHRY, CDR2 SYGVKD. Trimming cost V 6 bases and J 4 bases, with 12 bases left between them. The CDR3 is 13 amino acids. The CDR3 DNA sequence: TGTGCCATCAGGGGGGACTGGACCTATGGCTACACCTTC. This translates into CAIRGDWTYGYTF.